The clone carrying this T cell receptor beta chain was seen a single time. Its matching antigen is unknown. This sample was taken from a study of graft-versus-host responses after intestinal transplantation. General observations from the study: With peak circulating GvH clone levels came an association with early post-transplant HvG declines.

The table came from immunoSEQ multiplex PCR; TCRdb's copy has only in-frame clones and leaves some out. The sample lists some 70,000 clones; around 86% were seen once. Per the germline V gene, CDR1 is SEHNR and CDR2 is FQNEAQ (reference sequence). After removal of 5 bases from V and 2 bases from J, the junction contained 9 bases not matched to a gene. The CDR3 extends over 16 amino acids. The chain couples TRBV7-9 to TRBJ2-1; 7 positions agree with TRBD2. The source material was unstimulated CD8+ T cells sorted from spleen or lymph node cells, sampled before transplant. The TCR originated in a human donor who was the organ donor for an intestinal transplant. Here the CDR3 DNA reads TGTGCCAGCAGCCCCCCCGGGACTATAGCCTACAATGAGCAGTTCTTC. Its translation: CASSPPGTIAYNEQFF.